This TCR beta chain was retrieved from a study of CD8+ T cells in alopecia areata. Study-wide findings and caveats: Researchers say the link of baseline CD8+ expansion to response remains uncertain, with one nonresponder.

Treatment noted: oral pan-JAK inhibitor, 5-10 mg twice daily. Details on this clone: Its matching antigen is unknown.

RNA was isolated and reverse transcribed to cDNA, the sequencing template. Libraries were prepared by immunoSEQ multiplex PCR; TCRdb keeps only in-frame clonotypes and omits some of them. The repertoire holds 95,000 to 100,000 clones, with just under 60% as singletons. The sequenced sample was CD8+ T cells sorted from blood, obtained around week 55, from a patient treated with tofacitinib. The source of this sequence is a human donor with alopecia areata.

In DNA, the CDR3 is TGTGCCTGGAGTCAGGGGGACGGTGCCTATGGCTACACCTTC. Amino acids: CAWSQGDGAYGYTF. This chain joins TRBV30 and TRBJ1-2, with 7 bases that match TRBD1. Germline assignment: CDR1 GTSNPN and CDR2 SVGIG (reference sequence). The V segment lost 2 bases and the J segment 4 bases; nucleotides outside the gene matches: 7. CDR3 length equals 14 residues.